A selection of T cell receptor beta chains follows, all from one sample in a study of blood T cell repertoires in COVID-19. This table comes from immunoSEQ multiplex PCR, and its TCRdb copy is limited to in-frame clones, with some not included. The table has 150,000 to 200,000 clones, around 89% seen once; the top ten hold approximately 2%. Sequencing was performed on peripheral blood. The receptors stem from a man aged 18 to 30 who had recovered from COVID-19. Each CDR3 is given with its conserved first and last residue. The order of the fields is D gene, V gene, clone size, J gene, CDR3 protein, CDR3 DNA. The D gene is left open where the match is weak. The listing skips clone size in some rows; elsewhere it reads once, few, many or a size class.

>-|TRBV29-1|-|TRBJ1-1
CSVVQSEAFF
TGCAGCGTTGTACAGAGTGAAGCTTTCTTT
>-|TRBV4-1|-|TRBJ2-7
CASSQGWEGHRSYEQYF
TGCGCCAGCAGCCAAGGTTGGGAAGGACACCGCTCCTACGAGCAGTACTTC
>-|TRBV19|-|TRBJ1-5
CASSIIGGYSNQPQHF
TGTGCCAGTAGTATTATAGGGGGATATAGCAATCAGCCCCAGCATTTT
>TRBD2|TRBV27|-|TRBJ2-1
CASKPTSGSSSEQFF
TGTGCCAGCAAGCCGACTAGCGGGAGTTCTAGTGAGCAGTTCTTC
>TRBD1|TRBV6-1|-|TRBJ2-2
CASSVGQPVNTGELFF
TGTGCCAGCAGTGTGGGACAGCCAGTTAACACCGGGGAGCTGTTTTTT
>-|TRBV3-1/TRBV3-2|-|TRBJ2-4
CASSPSARLLAKNIQYF
TGTGCCAGCAGCCCCTCGGCCAGGCTCCTAGCCAAAAACATTCAGTACTTC
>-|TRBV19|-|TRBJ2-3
CASSLPGSVNTQYF
TGTGCCAGTAGTTTGCCAGGCTCGGTAAATACGCAGTATTTT
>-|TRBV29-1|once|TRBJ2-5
CSVLEAVQTQYF
TGCAGCGTTCTCGAGGCTGTTCAGACCCAGTACTTC
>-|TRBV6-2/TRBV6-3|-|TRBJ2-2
CASSPSSVGETGELFF
TGTGCCAGCAGCCCCTCGTCCGTTGGAGAAACCGGGGAGCTGTTTTTT
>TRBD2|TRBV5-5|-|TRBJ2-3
CASSSPGSGGTDTQYF
TGTGCCAGCAGCTCCCCAGGTAGCGGGGGCACAGATACGCAGTATTTT
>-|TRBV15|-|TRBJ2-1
CATSRDPSSYNEQFF
TGTGCCACCAGCAGAGATCCCAGTTCCTACAATGAGCAGTTCTTC
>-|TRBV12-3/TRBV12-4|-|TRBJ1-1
CASSFSRVAPAFF
TGTGCCAGCAGTTTCAGCAGGGTGGCTCCGGCTTTCTTT
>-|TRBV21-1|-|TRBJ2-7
CASSKVSFRRGRIYKQYF
TGTGCCAGCAGCAAAGTAAGTTTTCGAAGAGGGAGAATTTATAAGCAGTACTTC
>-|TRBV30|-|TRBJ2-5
CAWRKKREETQYF
TGTGCCTGGAGGAAGAAGAGGGAAGAGACCCAGTACTTC
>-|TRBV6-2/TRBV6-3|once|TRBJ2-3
CASSYSIAESTDTQYF
TGTGCCAGCAGTTACTCAATAGCGGAAAGCACAGATACGCAGTATTTT
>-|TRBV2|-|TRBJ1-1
CASSNDIGARTEAFF
TGTGCCAGCAGCAACGACATAGGGGCTCGTACTGAAGCTTTCTTT
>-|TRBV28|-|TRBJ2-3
CASRLDIWDTQYF
TGTGCCAGCAGACTCGACATTTGGGATACGCAGTATTTT
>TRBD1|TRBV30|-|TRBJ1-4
CAWSRQGSEKLFF
TGTGCCTGGAGTAGACAGGGGAGTGAAAAACTGTTTTTT
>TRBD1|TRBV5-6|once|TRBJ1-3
CASSSQGAGGNTIYF
TGTGCCAGCAGCTCGCAGGGGGCTGGAGGAAACACCATATATTTT
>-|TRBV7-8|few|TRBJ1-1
CASRGGGRYAEAFF
TGTGCCAGCAGGGGAGGGGGGAGATACGCTGAAGCTTTCTTT
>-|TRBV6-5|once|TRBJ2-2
CASTAGFGELFF
TGTGCCAGCACCGCCGGGTTCGGGGAGCTGTTTTTT
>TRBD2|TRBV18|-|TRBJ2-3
CASSPLAVPSTDTQYF
TGTGCCAGCTCACCTCTAGCGGTTCCTAGCACAGATACGCAGTATTTT
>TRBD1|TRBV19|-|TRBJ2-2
CASSLDRVSGELFF
TGTGCCAGTAGTTTGGACAGGGTGTCCGGGGAGCTGTTTTTT
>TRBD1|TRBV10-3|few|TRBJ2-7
CAISTIPGQEYEQYF
TGTGCCATCAGTACTATACCGGGACAGGAGTACGAGCAGTACTTC
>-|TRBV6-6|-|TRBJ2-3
CASSYSYSSTDTQYF
TGTGCCAGCAGTTACTCGTACAGTAGCACAGATACGCAGTATTTT
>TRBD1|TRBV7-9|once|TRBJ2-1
CASSLRGGSSEFGRNEQFF
TGTGCCAGCAGCTTAAGAGGGGGCAGTTCTGAATTCGGACGCAATGAGCAGTTCTTC
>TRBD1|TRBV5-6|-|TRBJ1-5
CASSSGDRGFFQPQHF
TGTGCCAGCAGCTCGGGGGACAGGGGCTTTTTTCAGCCCCAGCATTTT
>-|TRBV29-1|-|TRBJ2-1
CSVWTAMYNEQFF
TGCAGCGTTTGGACAGCGATGTACAATGAGCAGTTCTTC
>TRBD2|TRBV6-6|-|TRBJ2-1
CASSFRTSGSGEQFF
TGTGCCAGCAGTTTTCGGACTAGCGGGAGCGGGGAGCAGTTCTTC
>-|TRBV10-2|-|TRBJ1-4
CASSEPPQGALEEKLFF
TGCGCCAGCAGTGAGCCCCCCCAGGGTGCTTTAGAAGAAAAACTGTTTTTT
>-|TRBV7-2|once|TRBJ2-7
CASSSSIYEQYF
TGTGCCAGCAGCTCCTCTATCTACGAGCAGTACTTC
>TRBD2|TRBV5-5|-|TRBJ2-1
CASSLEGASGGAYNEQFF
TGTGCCAGCAGCTTGGAGGGTGCTAGCGGGGGAGCCTACAATGAGCAGTTCTTC
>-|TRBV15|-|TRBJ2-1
CATSRDGQHHNEQFF
TGTGCCACCAGCAGAGATGGACAGCACCACAATGAGCAGTTCTTC
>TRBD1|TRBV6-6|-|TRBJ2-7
CASRGDSQQYF
TGTGCCAGCAGGGGGGACAGTCAGCAGTACTTC
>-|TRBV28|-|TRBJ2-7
CASSLAGWGASYEQYF
TGTGCCAGCAGTTTAGCCGGCTGGGGCGCCTCCTACGAGCAGTACTTC
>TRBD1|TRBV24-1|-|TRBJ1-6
CATSDSGTGNSPLHF
TGTGCCACCAGTGACAGCGGGACAGGGAATTCACCCCTCCACTTT
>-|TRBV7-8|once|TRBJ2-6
CASSLREGADGANVLTF
TGTGCCAGCAGCCTACGGGAGGGGGCTGATGGGGCCAACGTCCTGACTTTC
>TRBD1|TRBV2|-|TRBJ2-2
CASRGQSTNTGELFF
TGTGCCAGCAGGGGACAGAGCACGAACACCGGGGAGCTGTTTTTT
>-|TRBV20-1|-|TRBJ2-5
CSASNQISGGTQYF
TGCAGTGCTAGTAATCAGATATCCGGAGGGACCCAGTACTTC
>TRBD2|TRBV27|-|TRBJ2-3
CASSLTSGSFTDTQYF
TGTGCCAGCAGTTTGACTAGCGGGAGCTTTACAGATACGCAGTATTTT
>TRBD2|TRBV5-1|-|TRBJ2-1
CASTPVAGPEQFF
TGCGCCAGCACCCCCGTAGCGGGCCCGGAGCAGTTCTTC
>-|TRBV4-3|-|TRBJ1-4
CASSQEVGPNEKLFF
TGCGCCAGCAGCCAAGAGGTTGGCCCTAATGAAAAACTGTTTTTT
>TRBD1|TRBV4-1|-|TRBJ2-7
CASSQEGQGVIGEQYF
TGCGCCAGCAGCCAAGAGGGACAGGGGGTTATTGGCGAGCAGTACTTC
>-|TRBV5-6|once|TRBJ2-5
CASSRTAQETQYF
TGTGCCAGCAGCCGGACAGCGCAAGAGACCCAGTACTTC
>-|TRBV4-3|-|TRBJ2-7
CASSQAREYEQYF
TGCGCCAGCAGCCAAGCGAGGGAATACGAGCAGTACTTC
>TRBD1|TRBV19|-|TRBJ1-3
CASSRTGYGNTIYF
TGTGCCAGTAGTAGGACAGGGTACGGAAACACCATATATTTT
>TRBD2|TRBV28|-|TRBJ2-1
CASSLQDRGRVNEQFF
TGTGCCAGCAGCCTCCAAGACCGGGGGAGGGTCAATGAGCAGTTCTTC
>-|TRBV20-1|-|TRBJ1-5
CSASSAGVSRNQPQHF
TGCAGTGCTAGTTCGGCAGGGGTGAGTCGCAATCAGCCCCAGCATTTT
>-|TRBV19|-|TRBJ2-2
CASIPPGNGELFF
TGTGCCAGTATTCCCCCGGGGAACGGGGAGCTGTTTTTT
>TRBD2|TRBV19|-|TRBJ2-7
CASSMTSGSGDYEQYF
TGTGCCAGTAGTATGACTAGCGGGAGTGGGGACTACGAGCAGTACTTC
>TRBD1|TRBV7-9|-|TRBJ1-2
CASSLAGTGAFNYGYTF
TGTGCCAGCAGCTTAGCGGGGACAGGGGCATTTAACTATGGCTACACCTTC
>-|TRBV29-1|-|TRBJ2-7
CSVGHSYEQYF
TGCAGCGTTGGACACTCCTACGAGCAGTACTTC